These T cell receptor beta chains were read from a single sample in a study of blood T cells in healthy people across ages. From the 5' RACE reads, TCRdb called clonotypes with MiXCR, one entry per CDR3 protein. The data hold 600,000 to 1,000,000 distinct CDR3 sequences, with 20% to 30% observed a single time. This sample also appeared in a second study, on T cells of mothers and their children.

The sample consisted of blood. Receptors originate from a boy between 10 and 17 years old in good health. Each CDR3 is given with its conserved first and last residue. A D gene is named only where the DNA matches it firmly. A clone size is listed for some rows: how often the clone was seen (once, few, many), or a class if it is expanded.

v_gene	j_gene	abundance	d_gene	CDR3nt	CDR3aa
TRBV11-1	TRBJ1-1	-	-	TGTGCCAGCAGCTTCCCAGTCGGGGGGCGGACTGAAGCTTTCTTT	CASSFPVGGRTEAFF
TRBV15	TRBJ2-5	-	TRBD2	TGTGCCACCAGCAATAGGCGGGAGTACCAAGAGACCCAGTACTTC	CATSNRREYQETQYF
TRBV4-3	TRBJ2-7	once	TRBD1	TGCGCCAGCAGCCAAGATTACGGACAGGGAAGCTACGAGCAGTACTTC	CASSQDYGQGSYEQYF
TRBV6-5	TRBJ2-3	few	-	TGTGCCAGCAGTTACTCGCCCCCTGGGGCGCCGAGCACAGATACGCAGTATTTT	CASSYSPPGAPSTDTQYF
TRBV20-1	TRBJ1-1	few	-	TGCAGTGCTAGAGGACGGATGAACACTGAAGCTTTCTTT	CSARGRMNTEAFF
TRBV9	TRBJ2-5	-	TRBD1	TGTGCCAGCAGCGAGGGACAGAAAGAGACCCAGTACTTC	CASSEGQKETQYF
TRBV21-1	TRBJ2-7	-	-	TGTGCCAGCAGCAAAGGGAAGCGGGCCCGTGGTGAGCAGTACTTC	CASSKGKRARGEQYF
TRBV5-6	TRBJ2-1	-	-	TGTGCCAGCAGCTTTAGGAAAGAGCAGTTCTTC	CASSFRKEQFF
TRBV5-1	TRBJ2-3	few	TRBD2	TGCGCCAGCAGCTTGTTCACTAGCGGGAGCTATAGCACAGATACGCAGTATTTT	CASSLFTSGSYSTDTQYF
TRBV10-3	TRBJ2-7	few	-	TGTGCCATCAGTGACCGGGATCTCTCCTACGAGCAGTACTTC	CAISDRDLSYEQYF
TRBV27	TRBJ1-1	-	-	TGTGCCAGCAGGAACAGGGTCGCACTGAACACTGAAGCTTTCTTT	CASRNRVALNTEAFF
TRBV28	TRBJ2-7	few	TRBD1	TGTGCCAGCAGTTCGACCGGTGACAGGGGAACCTACGAGCAGTACTTC	CASSSTGDRGTYEQYF
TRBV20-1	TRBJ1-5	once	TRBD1	TGCAGTGCTAGCCTAGGGACAGCCAGCAATCAGCCCCAGCATTTT	CSASLGTASNQPQHF
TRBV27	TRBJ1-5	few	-	TGTGCCAGCAGTCCGATTTTTACTTGGGGAGGGCAGCCGGATCAGCCCCAGCATTTT	CASSPIFTWGGQPDQPQHF
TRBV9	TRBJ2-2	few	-	TGTGCCAGCAGCGTAGTTTCGGGGACCGCCGGGGAGCTGTTTTTT	CASSVVSGTAGELFF
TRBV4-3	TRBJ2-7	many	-	TGCGCCAGCAGCTGGGGAGTTGGGAACTCCTACGAGCAGTACTTC	CASSWGVGNSYEQYF
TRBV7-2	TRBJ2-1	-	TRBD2	TGTGCCAGCAGCTTAGCGCACCCGACTAGCGGACAGAGCTCCTACAATGAGCAGTTCTTC	CASSLAHPTSGQSSYNEQFF
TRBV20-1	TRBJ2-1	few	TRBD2	TGCAGTGCTCAGACCGGGACTAGCGTTTACAATGAGCAGTTCTTC	CSAQTGTSVYNEQFF
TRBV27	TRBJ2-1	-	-	TGTGCCAGCAGTTTATCGCCAAGTATTAGCTCCTACAATGAGCAGTTCTTC	CASSLSPSISSYNEQFF
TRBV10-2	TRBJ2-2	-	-	TGCGCCAGCAGTGAGCAGGGAGGGGGCACCGGGGAGCTGTTTTTT	CASSEQGGGTGELFF
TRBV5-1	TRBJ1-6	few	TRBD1	TGCGCCAGCAGCCCCTCGACAGGGAAGTCCGTACCCCTCCACTTT	CASSPSTGKSVPLHF
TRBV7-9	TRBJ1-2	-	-	TGTGCCAGCAGCACGTGGGCCTACAGGGAGGAAGGCTATGGCTACACCTTC	CASSTWAYREEGYGYTF
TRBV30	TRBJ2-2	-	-	TGTGCCTGGAGTGTACCGGGCGCGAACACCGGGGAGCTGTTTTTT	CAWSVPGANTGELFF
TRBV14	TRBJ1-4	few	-	TGTGCCAGCAGCCAAGCACGGGTTTCTAATGAAAAACTGGTTTTT	CASSQARVSNEKLVF
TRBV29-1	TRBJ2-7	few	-	TGCAGCGTTGACGGGGACTACGAGCAGTACTTC	CSVDGDYEQYF
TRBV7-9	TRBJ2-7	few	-	TGTGCCAGCAGCAGCCGGACTACCTACGAGCAGTACTTC	CASSSRTTYEQYF
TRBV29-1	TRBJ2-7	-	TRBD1	TGCAGCGTGGGGCAGGGGGCACCCTACGAGCAGTACTTC	CSVGQGAPYEQYF